The entry that follows covers one T cell receptor beta chain sequence. This specimen belongs to a study of blood T cell repertoires in COVID-19. CDR3 length: 14 residues. Trimming cost V 3 bases and J 8 bases; bases outside gene matches: 6. Germline CDR1 and CDR2: SGHTA and FQGTGA. Sequencing was performed with immunoSEQ multiplex PCR; in TCRdb, only in-frame clones are kept and a portion is missing. In the table there are about 44,000 clones, roughly 84% of which are singletons. The chain combines TRBV7-3 with TRBJ2-1, with 8 bases that match TRBD1. Sequenced sample: peripheral blood. The sequence derives from a woman in her 70s with acute or convalescent COVID-19. In DNA form, the CDR3 reads TGTGCCAGCAGCTTGACAGGGGTCCTCCATGAGCAGTTCTTC. This sequence encodes CASSLTGVLHEQFF. Complete variable domain (other parts from reference TRBV7-3 and TRBJ2-1): GAGVSQTPSNKVTEKGKYVELRCDPISGHTALYWYRQSLGQGPEFLIYFQGTGAADDSGLPNDRFFAVRPEGSVSTLKIQRTERGDSAVYLCASSLTGVLHEQFFGPGTRLTVL.